The source of this T cell receptor beta chain is a study of blood T cell repertoires in COVID-19. Study background: Sites across the United States, Italy and Spain contributed samples from acute and convalescent COVID-19.

Profiling relied on immunoSEQ multiplex PCR, and the TCRdb table lists in-frame clones only, not all of them. The sample consists of more than 95,000 clones, more than 75% of them appearing once. This CDR3 spans 17 amino acids. V was trimmed by 7 bases and J by 6 bases, leaving 25 bases between them. Germline CDR1 SEHNR, CDR2 FQNEAQ (reference sequence). The sequence came from a human donor in a cohort sampled during active COVID-19. Source material: peripheral blood. V usage is TRBV7-9 and J usage is TRBJ2-1; D possibly corresponds to TRBD2 (5 bases). This CDR3 reads CASNPLVDGVVSNEQFF. DNA of the CDR3: TGTGCCAGCAACCCGCTTGTAGACGGGGTGGTCTCCAATGAGCAGTTCTTC.